These 23 T cell receptor beta chains were all obtained from the same sample, sequenced in a study of T cells in Graves' hyperthyroidism and ophthalmopathy. The CDR3 regions of TCR beta were amplified from RNA transcripts. RT-PCR in the first round (using the HTBI primer set) targeted the TCR CDR3. One entry per CDR3 protein, called by TCRdb with MiXCR from the multiplex PCR reads. The sample has hundreds of thousands of distinct CDR3 sequences; roughly 14% are singletons. What was sequenced was blood. The source of these receptors is a woman aged 45-65 years with Graves' ophthalmopathy.

This clonotype was counted many times. The J gene is TRBJ1-5, the V gene TRBV28; 7 bases are shared with TRBD1. Germline-derived CDR1 and CDR2 are MDHEN and SYDVKM. The V and J ends lost 5 bases and 5 bases, in that order; junction bases with no gene match: 6. There are 14 residues in the CDR3. In DNA, the CDR3 is TGTGCCAGCAGTCCAACAGGGGTTCATCAGCCCCAGCATTTT. It is translated as CASSPTGVHQPQHF.

This clonotype was seen repeatedly, ten times or more. This chain links TRBV7-2 with TRBJ2-5, with D tentatively TRBD2 (5 bases). From germline, CDR1 is SGHTA and CDR2 FQGNSA. Trimming left V 3 bases short and J 7 bases short, with 15 bases between. The CDR3 runs to 14 residues. The CDR3 coding sequence is TGTGCCAGCAGCTTGTGGGGAGCGGAAGGGACCCAGTACTTC. Encoded protein: CASSLWGAEGTQYF.

This clonotype was recorded a few times. V usage is TRBV10-3 and J usage is TRBJ1-5; possible D gene TRBD1, 6 bases. Germline loops: CDR1 ENHRY, CDR2 SYGVKD. Trimming cost V 6 bases and J 1 base, with 13 bases left between them. The CDR3 covers 15 residues. CDR3 in DNA: TGTGCCATCAGCAGACAGGTTGGGAGCAATCAGCCCCAGCATTTT. Translated, it gives CAISRQVGSNQPQHF.

This clonotype was seen repeatedly, ten times or more. This chain connects TRBV27 to TRBJ1-2; no clear D gene. V lost 0 bases and J lost 4, with 15 bases in between. Germline assignment: CDR1 MNHEY and CDR2 SMNVEV (reference sequence). The CDR3 has 16 amino acids. DNA for the CDR3: TGTGCCAGCAGTTTATCTACTTTAGAAGGGTTCTATGGCTACACCTTC. The encoded protein is CASSLSTLEGFYGYTF.

The chain uses TRBV11-2 and TRBJ2-3, with 7 bases fitting TRBD2. Per the germline V gene, CDR1 is SGHAT and CDR2 is FQNNGV. The J segment lost 6 bases and the V segment lost 5 bases, leaving 14 bases of the junction unmatched. CDR3 length equals 16 residues. In DNA form, the CDR3 reads TGTGCCAGCAGCCAACGAATGGGGAGGGAACATGATACGCAGTATTTT. Its translation: CASSQRMGREHDTQYF.

This clonotype occurred many times. The chain carries TRBV6-1 and TRBJ1-1, with 9 positions matching TRBD1. The CDR3 extends over 15 amino acids. The V gene end was trimmed by 6 bases and the J gene end by 1 base; junction bases not matched to a gene: 6. Germline assignment: CDR1 MNHNS and CDR2 SASEGT. The CDR3 sequence: CASSDRGGWNTEAFF. In DNA form, the CDR3 reads TGTGCCAGCAGCGACAGGGGGGGTTGGAACACTGAAGCTTTCTTT.

V usage is TRBV27 and J usage is TRBJ1-1; D remains unclear. Germline V gene lookup returns CDR1 MNHEY and CDR2 SMNVEV (reference sequence). V was trimmed by 3 bases and J by 0 bases, leaving 8 bases between them. The CDR3 loop spans 14 amino acids. As DNA, the CDR3 is TGTGCCAGCAGTTTTCAGAATATGAACACTGAAGCTTTCTTT. Translated: CASSFQNMNTEAFF.

The table lists this clonotype with a few counts. The V and J genes are TRBV29-1 and TRBJ2-5, with D hard to call. This CDR3 has 12 residues. The V end was cut by 1 base, the J end by 5 bases, with 8 bases between. CDR1 is SQVTM, CDR2 ANQGSEA, per germline. The CDR3 is CSVEGPGETQYF. CDR3 DNA: TGCAGCGTTGAAGGCCCCGGGGAGACCCAGTACTTC.

This clonotype was counted at least ten times. The rearrangement uses TRBV28 and TRBJ2-1; D is unresolved. This CDR3 has 12 residues. The germline gives CDR1 MDHEN, CDR2 SYDVKM. V was trimmed by 3 bases and J by 8 bases, leaving 8 bases between them. The CDR3 here is CASSLFGYEQFF. As DNA, the CDR3 is TGTGCCAGCAGTTTGTTCGGGTATGAGCAGTTCTTC.

This clonotype was counted many times. V and J are TRBV28 and TRBJ2-1; 12 nucleotides match TRBD2. This CDR3 region has 16 residues. CDR1 is MDHEN and CDR2 is SYDVKM in the germline V gene. The ends lost 6 bases at V and 7 bases at J; junction bases unmatched: 10. DNA of the CDR3: TGTGCCAGCAGCCGTGACCTAGCGGGAGGGTCGAATGAGCAGTTCTTC. As protein: CASSRDLAGGSNEQFF.

This clonotype showed up many times. This chain links TRBV9 with TRBJ2-7; TRBD2 agrees at 11 bases. The CDR3 covers 16 residues. J gave up 3 bases and V 4 bases, and 9 bases lay outside the gene matches. Germline loops: CDR1 SGDLS, CDR2 YYNGEE. As DNA, the CDR3 is TGTGCCAGCAGCCCCCGGCCGGGACTAGCGGACTACGAGCAGTACTTC. Encoded protein: CASSPRPGLADYEQYF.

This clonotype was recorded at least ten times. This rearrangement joins TRBV7-3 to TRBJ2-2; D might be TRBD2 (6 bases). This CDR3 comprises 15 residues. Between the trimmed V and J ends, which lost 6 bases and 5 bases, there was a span of 16 bases. Germline loops: CDR1 SGHTA, CDR2 FQGTGA. The DNA of the CDR3 is TGTGCCAGCAGTACGACTGGGGGGTTGACCGGGGAGCTGTTTTTT. Translated, it gives CASSTTGGLTGELFF.

This clonotype has ten or more counts. The gene calls are TRBV20-1 and TRBJ2-1; D is unclear. The CDR3 runs to 14 residues. V gave up 6 bases and J gave up 4 bases, with 16 bases separating them. CDR1 is DFQATT and CDR2 is SNEGSKA in the germline V gene (reference sequence). This chain's CDR3 is CSATLTPAYNEQFF. The CDR3 nucleotides are TGCAGTGCCACTTTAACCCCCGCTTACAATGAGCAGTTCTTC.

This clonotype was seen a handful of times. The chain employs TRBV29-1 and TRBJ2-7, with D possibly TRBD1 on 6 matching bases. The CDR3 consists of 12 residues. V was pared by 6 bases and J by 1 base, with 10 bases between. The germline CDR1 and CDR2 sequences are SQVTM and ANQGSEA. The CDR3 sequence is CSVEDRSYEQYF. The CDR3 coding sequence is TGCAGCGTCGAGGACAGATCCTACGAGCAGTACTTC.

The chain is built from TRBV19 and TRBJ1-5, with 10 bases that match TRBD1. Germline trimming cut 6 bases from V and 3 bases from J; bases unmatched to any gene: 5. CDR3 length: 15 residues. CDR1 is LNHDA and CDR2 is SQIVND in the germline V gene (reference sequence). CDR3 sequence (DNA): TGTGCCAGTAGCGGGACAGGGGAAGCCAATCAGCCCCAGCATTTT. This codes for CASSGTGEANQPQHF.

The chain carries TRBV2 and TRBJ2-5, with 8 bases that match TRBD2. Losses at the gene ends were 3 bases for V and 4 bases for J; bases not matched to a gene: 7. The length of the CDR3 is 15 residues. Germline V gene sequence: CDR1 SNHLY, CDR2 FYNNEI. CDR3 sequence: CASSDASGSLETQYF. The DNA for the CDR3 is TGTGCCAGCAGTGATGCGAGCGGGAGCCTAGAGACCCAGTACTTC.

Comment on this clonotype: Given a much more abundant clone one base away, this may be a read error. V gene TRBV7-2 combines with J gene TRBJ1-3; D remains unclear. The V gene's germline CDR1 is SGHTA and CDR2 FQGNSA. The CDR3 runs 15 residues. DNA for the CDR3: TGTGCCAGCAGCTTACCCCGGACTTCCCGAAACACCACATATTTT. Translation: CASSLPRTSRNTTYF.

This clonotype appeared a single time. The chain recombines TRBV5-4 with TRBJ2-2; 8 bases are shared with TRBD1. From germline, CDR1 is SGHNT and CDR2 YYREEE (reference sequence). This CDR3 contains 19 residues. J was trimmed by 0 bases and V by 2 bases; bases with no gene match: 12. The chain's CDR3 is CASSFGAGGQTTNTGELFF. CDR3 nucleotides: TGTGCCAGCAGCTTCGGTGCAGGGGGCCAAACCACGAACACCGGGGAGCTGTTTTTT. Full variable domain (missing parts from reference TRBV5-4 and TRBJ2-2): ETGVTQSPTHLIKTRGQQVTLRCSSQSGHNTVSWYQQALGQGPQFIFQYYREEENGRGNFPPRFSGLQFPNYSSELNVNALELDDSALYLCASSFGAGGQTTNTGELFFGEGSRLTVL.

The table lists this clonotype with a count of one. A much more abundant neighbour one base away suggests this may be a read error. The chain couples TRBV20-1 to TRBJ2-7; D is uncertain. Germline CDR1 and CDR2: DFQATT and SNEGSKA (reference sequence). There are 12 residues in the CDR3. The CDR3 region is CSARGVAYGQYF. As DNA, the CDR3 is TGCAGTGCTAGAGGCGTGGCCTACGGGCAGTACTTC.

In this sample, this clonotype turned up many times. The J gene is TRBJ2-5, the V gene TRBV7-2; either TRBD1 or TRBD2 may fit D (5 bases each). This CDR3 has 15 residues. Trimming shortened V by 1 base and J by 3 bases, and 12 bases separated the two germline ends. From germline, CDR1 is SGHTA and CDR2 FQGNSA. CDR3 sequence (DNA): TGTGCCAGCAGCTTAGATCCGGGGCGCGAAGAGACCCAGTACTTC. Encoded protein: CASSLDPGREETQYF. Together with reference TRBV7-2 and TRBJ2-5, the CDR3 gives the full variable domain: GAGVSQSPSNKVTEKGKDVELRCDPISGHTALYWYRQSLGQGLEFLIYFQGNSAPDKSGLPSDRFSAERTGGSVSTLTIQRTQQEDSAVYLCASSLDPGREETQYFGPGTRLLVL.

This clonotype was picked up many times. The J gene is TRBJ2-7, the V gene TRBV29-1; 9 bases agree with TRBD1. Germline assignment: CDR1 SQVTM and CDR2 ANQGSEA. Unmatched junction bases numbered 1, after V lost 4 bases and J lost 0 bases. The CDR3 runs to 13 residues. The CDR3 DNA reads as TGCAGCGTTGGGGGACAGGGCTCCTACGAGCAGTACTTC. Protein: CSVGGQGSYEQYF.

CDR3 residues: CAISARAGEKLFF. CDR3 sequence (DNA): TGTGCCATCAGTGCTAGGGCAGGGGAAAAACTGTTTTTT. V is TRBV10-3 and J is TRBJ1-4; D might be TRBD1 (5 bases). This CDR3 region has 13 residues. V lost 4 bases and J lost 8, with 11 bases in between. CDR1 is ENHRY and CDR2 is SYGVKD in the germline V gene.

This rearrangement joins TRBV7-2 to TRBJ2-7, with no clear D. Looked up from germline, CDR1 is SGHTA and CDR2 is FQGNSA. This CDR3 spans 13 amino acids. The ends were cut back, 5 bases at V and 2 bases at J, with 10 bases in the middle. The CDR3 DNA follows: TGTGCCAGCAGCGCAAGAAGGGCCTACGAGCAGTACTTC. Translating it yields CASSARRAYEQYF.